The 27 T cell receptor beta chains reported below all come from one sample, sequenced in a study of cytomegalovirus exposure and HLA in healthy donors. Primers for the PCR totalled 60 Vbeta and 13 Jbeta. Sequenced by immunoSEQ multiplex PCR; TCRdb stores in-frame clones only, minus some. There are around 150,000 clones in the sample; around 83% occur only once, and approximately 0.87% lies in the top ten. Sequenced material: PBMCs. The receptors stem from a girl aged 2-10 years in good health and CMV-seropositive.

This clone was counted once. The rearrangement links TRBV7-2 to TRBJ2-7; a weak D match, TRBD2 (6 bases). The germline gives CDR1 SGHTA, CDR2 FQGNSA. The CDR3 contains 16 residues. V lost 4 bases to trimming and J lost 2 bases, with 18 bases between them. CDR3 sequence (DNA): TGTGCCAGCAGCTCGTCCGTGCGGGGACTGGCCTACGAGCAGTACTTC. As protein: CASSSSVRGLAYEQYF. The whole variable domain, filled in from reference TRBV7-2 and TRBJ2-7, reads GAGVSQSPSNKVTEKGKDVELRCDPISGHTALYWYRQSLGQGLEFLIYFQGNSAPDKSGLPSDRFSAERTGGSVSTLTIQRTQQEDSAVYLCASSSSVRGLAYEQYFGPGTRLTVT.

The chain couples TRBV30 to TRBJ2-5; a weak D match, TRBD2 (5 bases). Germline-derived CDR1 and CDR2 are GTSNPN and SVGIG (reference sequence). The V end lost 0 bases, the J end lost 5 bases, and 10 bases lay between the germline ends. The CDR3 contains 13 residues. CDR3: CAWSVLSEETQYF. The CDR3 coding sequence is TGTGCCTGGAGTGTACTTAGCGAGGAGACCCAGTACTTC. Filled out from reference TRBV30 and TRBJ2-5, the complete variable domain reads SQTIHQWPATLVQPVGSPLSLECTVEGTSNPNLYWYRQAAGRGLQLLFYSVGIGQISSEVPQNLSASRPQDRQFILSSKKLLLSDSGFYLCAWSVLSEETQYFGPGTRLLVL.

The J gene is TRBJ1-1, the V gene TRBV28, with a possible D match to TRBD1 (5 bases). This CDR3 has 13 residues. Germline V lookup: CDR1 MDHEN, CDR2 SYDVKM. Trimming left V 6 bases short and J 4 bases short, with 12 bases between. As DNA, the CDR3 is TGTGCCAGCAGACCTGACAGTAGCACTGAAGCTTTCTTT. It yields the protein CASRPDSSTEAFF.

The rearrangement joins TRBV11-1 to TRBJ2-5, with 9 bases aligning to TRBD2. The trim removed 3 bases at V and 4 bases at J, leaving 6 bases unmatched. The CDR3 spans 15 residues. The germline V gene encodes CDR1 SGHAT and CDR2 FQDESV (reference sequence). CDR3 bases: TGTGCCAGCAGCTTGAGGCGGGAGGGAGCAGAGACCCAGTACTTC. It translates to CASSLRREGAETQYF.

The rearrangement uses TRBV9 and TRBJ1-3, with 7 bases identical to TRBD1. V shed 0 bases, J shed 0 bases, and the junction held 6 bases outside the gene matches. Germline CDR1 and CDR2: SGDLS and YYNGEE. The CDR3 extends over 17 amino acids. The CDR3 sequence: CASSVDPRGSSGNTIYF. Here the CDR3 DNA reads TGTGCCAGCAGCGTAGACCCCAGGGGGAGCTCTGGAAACACCATATATTTT.

V and J are TRBV7-3 and TRBJ2-2; possible D gene TRBD2, 5 bases. This CDR3 contains 13 residues. Trimming took off 0 bases at V and 7 bases at J, with 6 bases between the two ends. CDR1 is SGHTA and CDR2 is FQGTGA in the germline V gene. The CDR3 loop is CASSLTGSGELFF. The CDR3 DNA reads as TGTGCCAGCAGCTTAACTGGGAGCGGGGAGCTGTTTTTT. Using reference TRBV7-3 and TRBJ2-2 for the parts outside the CDR3, the full variable domain is GAGVSQTPSNKVTEKGKYVELRCDPISGHTALYWYRQSLGQGPEFLIYFQGTGAADDSGLPNDRFFAVRPEGSVSTLKIQRTERGDSAVYLCASSLTGSGELFFGEGSRLTVL.

V and J are TRBV9 and TRBJ2-1; 10 positions match TRBD1. Germline CDR1 reads SGDLS; CDR2 reads YYNGEE. The CDR3 spans 14 residues. Trimming removed 7 bases from V and 5 bases from J; junction bases left unmatched: 6. CDR3 loop: CASGRDRGDNEQFF. DNA of the CDR3: TGTGCCAGCGGTCGGGACAGGGGAGACAATGAGCAGTTCTTC.

The rearrangement uses TRBV11-2 and TRBJ2-1, with 15 bases that match TRBD2. The CDR3 covers 15 residues. Germline V gives CDR1 SGHAT, CDR2 FQNNGV. The trim removed 5 bases at V and 8 bases at J, leaving 4 bases unmatched. CDR3 amino acids: CASSPGLAGGDEQFF. In DNA form, the CDR3 reads TGTGCCAGCAGCCCCGGACTAGCGGGAGGGGATGAGCAGTTCTTC.

The rearrangement links TRBV19 to TRBJ1-1; D possibly corresponds to TRBD1 (6 bases). The CDR3 is 13 amino acids. V lost 4 bases to trimming and J lost 3 bases, with 9 bases between them. CDR1 LNHDA and CDR2 SQIVND come from the germline V gene (reference sequence). CDR3 amino acids: CASSTDRDTEAFF. CDR3 DNA sequence: TGTGCCAGTAGTACGGACAGAGACACTGAAGCTTTCTTT.

The chain has TRBV2 and TRBJ2-7, with 14 bases identical to TRBD2. Unmatched junction bases numbered 10, after V lost 7 bases and J lost 11 bases. The V gene's germline CDR1 is SNHLY and CDR2 FYNNEI. There are 14 residues in the CDR3. CDR3 region: CASTPGTSGRLEYF. The CDR3 region has the DNA TGTGCCAGCACTCCCGGGACTAGCGGGAGACTGGAGTACTTC.

J is TRBJ2-7 and V is TRBV28, with D perhaps matching TRBD2 (6 bases). Germline values: CDR1 MDHEN, CDR2 SYDVKM. Trimming removed 4 bases at V and 10 bases at J, with 23 bases between. The CDR3 contains 15 residues. DNA for the CDR3: TGTGCCAGCAGTTCCTATCTCCCGCGGGACGGACTCCAGTACTTC. Translating gives CASSSYLPRDGLQYF.

This clone was recorded a few times. The chain recombines TRBV27 with TRBJ1-4; 9 bases match TRBD1. Germline CDR1 is MNHEY and CDR2 is SMNVEV (reference sequence). V was pared by 4 bases and J by 11 bases, with 8 bases of the junction left unmatched. The CDR3 has 14 amino acids. The chain's CDR3 is CASSSGQGNQKLFF. DNA of the CDR3: TGTGCCAGCAGTTCGGGACAGGGTAACCAGAAACTGTTTTTT.

The chain employs TRBV5-1 and TRBJ2-1; 9 bases map to TRBD2. The CDR3 runs 15 residues. Germline lookup yields CDR1 SGHRS and CDR2 YFSETQ. Trimming removed 5 bases from V and 7 bases from J; junction bases left unmatched: 10. The CDR3 spells CASRRPTSGRNEQFF. Here the CDR3 DNA reads TGCGCCAGCAGGCGCCCGACTAGCGGCAGAAATGAGCAGTTCTTC. Complete variable domain (other parts from reference TRBV5-1 and TRBJ2-1): KAGVTQTPRYLIKTRGQQVTLSCSPISGHRSVSWYQQTPGQGLQFLFEYFSETQRNKGNFPGRFSGRQFSNSRSEMNVSTLELGDSALYLCASRRPTSGRNEQFFGPGTRLTVL.

V is TRBV30 and J is TRBJ2-1; TRBD1 matches 8 bases. The length of the CDR3 is 18 residues. The germline CDR1 and CDR2 sequences are GTSNPN and SVGIG (reference sequence). The J segment lost 5 bases and the V segment lost 0 bases, leaving 15 bases of the junction unmatched. CDR3 sequence reads: CAWSVSETGAKPNNEQFF. CDR3 in DNA: TGTGCCTGGAGTGTATCCGAGACAGGGGCCAAACCAAACAATGAGCAGTTCTTC. The full variable domain, in which reference TRBV30 and TRBJ2-1 provide the parts outside the CDR3, is SQTIHQWPATLVQPVGSPLSLECTVEGTSNPNLYWYRQAAGRGLQLLFYSVGIGQISSEVPQNLSASRPQDRQFILSSKKLLLSDSGFYLCAWSVSETGAKPNNEQFFGPGTRLTVL.

The chain uses TRBV29-1 and TRBJ2-3, with 10 bases fitting TRBD2. With V trimmed by 7 bases and J by 2 bases, 9 bases remained unmatched. This CDR3 spans 15 amino acids. Looked up from germline, CDR1 is SQVTM and CDR2 is ANQGSEA. The CDR3 bases are TGCAGCGCCTCATTAGCGGGGGGATCCACAGATACGCAGTATTTT. This codes for CSASLAGGSTDTQYF.

The J gene is TRBJ2-3, the V gene TRBV14, with 10 bases aligning to TRBD2. From germline, CDR1 is SGHDN and CDR2 FVKESK. This CDR3 contains 18 residues. Trimming cost V 0 bases and J 4 bases; bases outside gene matches: 10. The CDR3 DNA reads TGTGCCAGCAGCCAAGATCTCAGCGGGAGGGATGGAGCAGATACGCAGTATTTT. Translating gives CASSQDLSGRDGADTQYF.

The chain employs TRBV4-2 and TRBJ1-1, with 7 nucleotides matching TRBD1. The V segment lost 0 bases and the J segment 0 bases; nucleotides outside the gene matches: 4. This CDR3 region has 16 residues. Germline V gene data show CDR1 as LGHNA and CDR2 as YNFKEQ. This chain's CDR3 is CASSQEGTGVNTEAFF. CDR3 DNA: TGTGCCAGCAGCCAAGAGGGCACAGGGGTGAACACTGAAGCTTTCTTT.

This chain links TRBV9 with TRBJ2-3; a weak D match, TRBD2 (6 bases). CDR1 and CDR2 from the germline V gene are SGDLS and YYNGEE. This CDR3 has 16 amino acids. Between the trimmed V and J ends, which lost 3 bases and 4 bases, there was a span of 18 bases. The CDR3 here is CASSAGTGGVSDTQYF. The CDR3 nucleotides read TGTGCCAGCAGCGCTGGGACCGGCGGGGTATCAGATACGCAGTATTTT.

V usage is TRBV10-3 and J usage is TRBJ2-2, with 9 bases identical to TRBD2. Germline assignment: CDR1 ENHRY and CDR2 SYGVKD. The V segment lost 6 bases and the J segment 3 bases; nucleotides outside the gene matches: 5. This CDR3 is built from 15 residues. In nucleotides, the CDR3 is TGTGCCATCAGGCCTAGCGGGAAGGACACCGGGGAGCTGTTTTTT. This sequence encodes CAIRPSGKDTGELFF.

This sequence joins TRBV7-3 and TRBJ1-2; 9 positions agree with TRBD1. Germline assignment: CDR1 SGHTA and CDR2 FQGTGA. After removal of 0 bases from V and 8 bases from J, the junction contained 4 bases not matched to a gene. CDR3 length: 14 residues. CDR3 nucleotide sequence: TGTGCCAGCAGCTTAACGGGACAGGGAGTCGGCTACACCTTC. It encodes CASSLTGQGVGYTF.

The chain joins TRBV15 to TRBJ1-3; 7 positions match TRBD1. CDR3 length: 17 amino acids. V shed 0 bases, J shed 4 bases, and the junction held 9 bases outside the gene matches. The germline CDR1 and CDR2 sequences are LNHNV and YYDKDF (reference sequence). CDR3 DNA sequence: TGTGCCACCAGCAGAGACAGGGACAGCCTCTTAGGAAACACCATATATTTT. Its translation is CATSRDRDSLLGNTIYF.

The table lists this clone with a count of one. The rearrangement links TRBV5-1 to TRBJ2-1; D is possibly TRBD2 (5 bases). The CDR3 runs to 14 residues. Germline loops: CDR1 SGHRS, CDR2 YFSETQ. With 1 base removed from V and 2 bases from J, the gap between germline ends came to 7 bases. The CDR3 reads CASSLSLAYNEQFF. The CDR3 bases are TGCGCCAGCAGCTTGTCACTAGCCTACAATGAGCAGTTCTTC.

In regard to this clone: The DNA is omitted, as the CDR3 cannot be located on it reliably, and the CDR3 follows TCRdb's listing. The chain joins TRBV9 to TRBJ1-2; no check of the table's D call, TRBD1, against the DNA was made. The CDR3 numbers 12 amino acids, ends counted. CDR1 SGDLS and CDR2 YYNGEE come from the germline V gene. The CDR3 reads CASSVAAGTFLF.

This clone was seen a handful of times. The rearrangement links TRBV28 to TRBJ1-5; D remains unclear. The CDR3 runs to 12 residues. With 11 bases removed from V and 2 bases from J, the gap between germline ends came to 10 bases. Germline lookup yields CDR1 MDHEN and CDR2 SYDVKM. The CDR3 region is CAAEGGNQPQHF. The CDR3 nucleotides read TGTGCCGCGGAGGGTGGCAATCAGCCCCAGCATTTT.

The J gene is TRBJ1-5, the V gene TRBV30, with 8 bases identical to TRBD1. V was clipped by 2 bases and J by 7 bases; unmatched bases: 4. Germline V CDR1 and CDR2: GTSNPN, SVGIG (reference sequence). The CDR3 totals 13 residues. CDR3 in DNA: TGTGCCTGGAGTCCCCAGGGGGCACAGCCCCAGCATTTT. It translates to CAWSPQGAQPQHF.

The CDR3 DNA reads TGTGCCAGCAGCTTGGGGCAGGGCTTCTACAATGAGCAGTTCTTC. Its translation is CASSLGQGFYNEQFF. The chain couples TRBV5-6 to TRBJ2-1; tentative D call: TRBD1 (5 bases). The V end was cut by 0 bases, the J end by 3 bases, with 10 bases between. The V gene's germline CDR1 is SGHDT and CDR2 YYEEEE. This CDR3 spans 15 amino acids.

The chain has TRBV27 and TRBJ2-7; 9 bases fit TRBD1. Per the germline V gene, CDR1 is MNHEY and CDR2 is SMNVEV (reference sequence). CDR3 size: 14 residues. V shed 6 bases, J shed 4 bases, and the junction held 7 bases outside the gene matches. CDR3 sequence: CASSGTGGRYEQYF. CDR3 nucleotide sequence: TGTGCCAGCAGCGGAACAGGGGGCAGGTACGAGCAGTACTTC.